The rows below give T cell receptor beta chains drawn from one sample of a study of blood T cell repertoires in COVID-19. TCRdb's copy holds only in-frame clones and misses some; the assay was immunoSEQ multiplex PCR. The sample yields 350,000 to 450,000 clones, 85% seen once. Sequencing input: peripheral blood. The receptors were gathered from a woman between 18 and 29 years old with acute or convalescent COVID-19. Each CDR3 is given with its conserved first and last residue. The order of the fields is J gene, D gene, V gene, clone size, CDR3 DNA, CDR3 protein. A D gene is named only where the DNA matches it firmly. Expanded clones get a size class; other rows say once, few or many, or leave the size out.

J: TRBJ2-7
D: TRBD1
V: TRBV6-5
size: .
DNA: TGTGCCAGCAGGTACTCTCGGGACAGGGGAAACGAGCAGTACTTC
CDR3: CASRYSRDRGNEQYF

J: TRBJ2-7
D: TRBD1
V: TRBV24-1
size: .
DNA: TGTGCCACCAGTGTTTCCCCGCGACAGGGGCGTTACTCCTACGAGCAGTACTTC
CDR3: CATSVSPRQGRYSYEQYF

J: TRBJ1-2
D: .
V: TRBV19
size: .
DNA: TGTGCCAGTAGTAATCCAAATGGCTACACCTTC
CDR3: CASSNPNGYTF

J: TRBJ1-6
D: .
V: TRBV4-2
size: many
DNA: TGTGCCAGCAGCCGCCAAACAGACAATTCACCCCTCCACTTT
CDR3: CASSRQTDNSPLHF

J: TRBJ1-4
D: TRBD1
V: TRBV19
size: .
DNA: TGTGCCAGTAGCGGGACAGGAGTAACAAGGACTAATGAAAAACTGTTTTTT
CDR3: CASSGTGVTRTNEKLFF

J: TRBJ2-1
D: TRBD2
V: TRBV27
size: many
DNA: TGTGCCAGCAGGAGCGGGGGCGCCTACAATGAGCAGTTCTTC
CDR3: CASRSGGAYNEQFF

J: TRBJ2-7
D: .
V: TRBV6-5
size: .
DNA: TGTGCCACCGAGTCGGCAGGGGCGCCCTACGAGCAGTACTTC
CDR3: CATESAGAPYEQYF

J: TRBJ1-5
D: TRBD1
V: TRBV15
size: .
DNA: TGTGCCACCAGCGGCTTTGACAGGGGACGGCCCCAGCATTTT
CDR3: CATSGFDRGRPQHF

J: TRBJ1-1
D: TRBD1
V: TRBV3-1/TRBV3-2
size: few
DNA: TGTGCCAGCAGTCAGGACAGGAGCACTGAAGCTTTCTTT
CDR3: CASSQDRSTEAFF

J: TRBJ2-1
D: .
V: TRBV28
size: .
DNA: TGTGCCAGCAGCTCCCCAGGGGAGCAGTTCTTC
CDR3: CASSSPGEQFF

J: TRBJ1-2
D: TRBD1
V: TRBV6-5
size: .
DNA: TGTGCCAGCAGAAGCTGGGGACAGGACCCCTATGGCTACACCTTC
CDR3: CASRSWGQDPYGYTF

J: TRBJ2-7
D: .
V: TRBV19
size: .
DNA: TGTGCCAGTAGCCCCTTTGGGGCCAACGAGCAGTACTTC
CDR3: CASSPFGANEQYF

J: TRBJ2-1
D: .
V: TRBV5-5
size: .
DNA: TGTGCCAGCAGCTTGGATGGGGGGAAATACAATGAGCAGTTCTTC
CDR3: CASSLDGGKYNEQFF

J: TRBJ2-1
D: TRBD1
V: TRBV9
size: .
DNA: TGTGCCAGCAGCCCCCGAACGGACAGGGGCGAAAATGAGCAGTTCTTC
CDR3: CASSPRTDRGENEQFF

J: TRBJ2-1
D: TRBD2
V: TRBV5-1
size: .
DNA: TGCGCCAGCAGCCCCACTAGCGGGTATCACAATGAGCAGTTCTTC
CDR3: CASSPTSGYHNEQFF

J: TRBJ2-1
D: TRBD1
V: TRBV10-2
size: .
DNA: TGCGCCAGCAGTACCATCCGGGACAGGGCCTACAATGAGCAGTTCTTC
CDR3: CASSTIRDRAYNEQFF

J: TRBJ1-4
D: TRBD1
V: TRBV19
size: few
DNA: TGTGCCAGTCAAAGCCGGGACAGGGGGTATCCAACTAATGAAAAACTGTTTTTT
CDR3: CASQSRDRGYPTNEKLFF

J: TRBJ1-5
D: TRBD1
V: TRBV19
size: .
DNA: TGTGCCAGTATCGGAGGGACAGGGGAGGACAATCAGCCCCAGCATTTT
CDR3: CASIGGTGEDNQPQHF

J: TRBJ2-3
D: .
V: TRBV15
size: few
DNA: TGTGCCACCAGCAGAGATGGAACTACCACAGATACGCAGTATTTT
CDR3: CATSRDGTTTDTQYF

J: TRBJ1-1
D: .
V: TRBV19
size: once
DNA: TGTGCCAGTATTTCTTCGGGGGGGAAGGGAGACACTGAAGCTTTCTTT
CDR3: CASISSGGKGDTEAFF

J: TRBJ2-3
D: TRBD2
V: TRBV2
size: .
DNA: TGTGCCAGCAGTGAGGATCACGGGGGGAACACAGATACGCAGTATTTT
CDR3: CASSEDHGGNTDTQYF

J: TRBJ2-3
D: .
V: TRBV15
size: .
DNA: TGTGCCACCAGCAGAGATTTCGACATCTCTTTCACAGATACGCAGTATTTT
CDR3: CATSRDFDISFTDTQYF

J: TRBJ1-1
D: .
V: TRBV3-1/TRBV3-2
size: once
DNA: TGTGCCAGCAGCCAGTTCCATAGACCGTCCGGGGCTTTCTTT
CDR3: CASSQFHRPSGAFF

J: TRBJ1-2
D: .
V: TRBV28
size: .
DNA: TGTGCCAGCAGTTTAAAGATGGACTCCTATGGCTACACCTTC
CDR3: CASSLKMDSYGYTF

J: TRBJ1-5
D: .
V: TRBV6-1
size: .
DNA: TGTGCCAGCAGTGAAGACCCCCAGGGCTATCAGCCCCAGCATTTT
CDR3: CASSEDPQGYQPQHF

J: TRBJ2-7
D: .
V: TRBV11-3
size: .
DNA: TGTGCCAGCAGCTCTTATTTACGTGTGACTGTCTACGAGCAGTACTTC
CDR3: CASSSYLRVTVYEQYF

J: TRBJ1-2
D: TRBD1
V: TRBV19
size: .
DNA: TGTGCCAGTAGTATAGCGGGCAGGGGGAACTATGGCTACACCTTC
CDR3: CASSIAGRGNYGYTF

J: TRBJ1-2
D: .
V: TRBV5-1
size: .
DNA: TGCGCCAGCAGCATCGGGGGTGGGGATGGCTACACCTTC
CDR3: CASSIGGGDGYTF

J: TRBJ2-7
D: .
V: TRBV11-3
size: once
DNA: TGTGCCAGCAGCTTAGGCTCGGGGGAGCAGTACTTC
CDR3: CASSLGSGEQYF

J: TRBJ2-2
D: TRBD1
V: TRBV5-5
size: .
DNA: TGTGCCAGCAGCTTGGGCCGGACAGGACGCACCGGGGAGCTGTTTTTT
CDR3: CASSLGRTGRTGELFF

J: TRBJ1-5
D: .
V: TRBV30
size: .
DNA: TGTGCCTGGAGTGTACGGGCAGGGGTCATGCAGCCCCAGCATTTT
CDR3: CAWSVRAGVMQPQHF

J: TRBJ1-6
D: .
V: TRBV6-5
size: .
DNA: TGTGCCAGCAGTTCCGTGGCCCCTGGCACCCTCCACTTT
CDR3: CASSSVAPGTLHF

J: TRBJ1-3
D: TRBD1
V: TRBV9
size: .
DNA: TGTGCCAGCAGCGTAGTAGAGGGGGCGTATGGAAACACCATATATTTT
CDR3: CASSVVEGAYGNTIYF

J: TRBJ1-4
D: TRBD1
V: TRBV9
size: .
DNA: TGTGCCAGCAGCAAGGGGGCGGCCGCAACTAATGAAAAACTGTTTTTT
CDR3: CASSKGAAATNEKLFF

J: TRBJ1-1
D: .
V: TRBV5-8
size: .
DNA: TGTGCCAGCAGTTTGGGGTACCGGGACACATTTGAAGCTTTCTTT
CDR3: CASSLGYRDTFEAFF

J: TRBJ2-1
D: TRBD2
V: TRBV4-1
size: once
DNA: TGCGCCAGCAGCCAACCGGGACTAGCGGACTACAATGAGCAGTTCTTC
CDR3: CASSQPGLADYNEQFF

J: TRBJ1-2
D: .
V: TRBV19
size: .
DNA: TGTGCCAGTAGTTCGTGGGACACCCTCACGGATGGCTACACCTTC
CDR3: CASSSWDTLTDGYTF

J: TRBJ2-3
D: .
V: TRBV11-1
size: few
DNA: TGTGCCAGCAGCTTATCGGGGGGCACAGATACGCAGTATTTT
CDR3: CASSLSGGTDTQYF

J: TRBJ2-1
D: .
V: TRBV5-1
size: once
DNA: TGCGCCAGCAGCTACTCCCCCGGACAAAACAATGAGCAGTTCTTC
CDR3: CASSYSPGQNNEQFF